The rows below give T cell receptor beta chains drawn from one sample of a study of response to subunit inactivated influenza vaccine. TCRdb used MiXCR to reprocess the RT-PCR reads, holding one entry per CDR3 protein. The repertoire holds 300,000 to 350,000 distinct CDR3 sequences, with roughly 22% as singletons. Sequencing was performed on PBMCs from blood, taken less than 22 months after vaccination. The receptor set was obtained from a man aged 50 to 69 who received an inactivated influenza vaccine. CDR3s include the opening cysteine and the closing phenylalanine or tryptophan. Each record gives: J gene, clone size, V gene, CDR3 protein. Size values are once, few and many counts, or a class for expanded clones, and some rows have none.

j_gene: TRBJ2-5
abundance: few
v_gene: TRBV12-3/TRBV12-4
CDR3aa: CASSLTPGLQGGETQYF

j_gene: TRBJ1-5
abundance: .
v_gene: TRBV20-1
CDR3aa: CSLGRESNQPQHF

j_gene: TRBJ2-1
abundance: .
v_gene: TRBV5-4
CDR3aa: CASSTPTNTYNEQFF

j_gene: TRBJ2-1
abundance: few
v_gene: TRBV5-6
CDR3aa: CASSLGTAGEQFF

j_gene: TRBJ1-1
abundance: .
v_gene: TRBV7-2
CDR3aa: CASRRYGDTEAFF

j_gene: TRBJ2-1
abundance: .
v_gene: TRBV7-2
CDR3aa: CASSLAASGTNEQFF

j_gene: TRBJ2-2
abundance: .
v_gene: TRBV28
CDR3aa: CASSQTTVIGELFF

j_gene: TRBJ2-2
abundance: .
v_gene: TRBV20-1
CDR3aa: CSARSSNTGELFF

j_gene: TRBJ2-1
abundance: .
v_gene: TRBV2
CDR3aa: CASSEAGGEQFF

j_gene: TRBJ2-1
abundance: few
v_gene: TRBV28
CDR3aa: CASSSGLAGVGYNEQFF

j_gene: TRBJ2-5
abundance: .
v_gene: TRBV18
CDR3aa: CASSPTGIEQETQYF

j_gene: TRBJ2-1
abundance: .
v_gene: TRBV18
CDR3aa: CASSPPAGEQFF

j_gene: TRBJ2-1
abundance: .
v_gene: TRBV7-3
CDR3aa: CASSLTPAGGTNEQFF

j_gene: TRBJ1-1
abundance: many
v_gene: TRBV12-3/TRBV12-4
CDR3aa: CASSLTLGQGSTEAFF

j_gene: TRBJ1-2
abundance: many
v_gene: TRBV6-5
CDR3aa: CASSSPGQGEGYTF

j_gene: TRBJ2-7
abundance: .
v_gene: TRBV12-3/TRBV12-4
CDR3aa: CASSSWDSQYF